Detailed here is one TCR beta chain. Its antigen is unidentified. Sample-barcoded 5' priming and a J-beta primer mix drove a second PCR of about 6 to 11 cycles. From the 5' RACE reads, TCRdb called clonotypes with MiXCR, one entry per CDR3 protein. This sample carries 630,000 or so distinct CDR3 sequences, around 32% of them seen once, and the ten largest clones take 15% to 17%. The data are from a study of blood T cells in healthy people across ages. Findings and caveats of the study: Comparison with aged donors showed that long-lived donors had more naive CD4+ cells and higher diversity. Bulk PBMC profiling left naive and antigen-experienced comparisons inconclusive. Researchers judged that diversity estimates from one million T cells fell short of true values.

Caucasian, healthy and from Russia, the donors were aged between 6 and 90. The length of the CDR3 is 15 residues. Germline lookup yields CDR1 LGHDT and CDR2 YNNKEL (reference sequence). V was shortened by 1 base and J by 7 bases, with 13 bases between the two germline ends. The sequenced sample consisted of blood. This rearrangement joins TRBV3-1 to TRBJ1-4, with D tentatively TRBD1 (5 bases). The TCR comes from an elderly woman in good health. The CDR3 sequence: CASSQVGGSGEKLFF. The CDR3 nucleotides read TGTGCCAGCAGCCAAGTGGGGGGGTCGGGTGAAAAACTGTTTTTT.